The present T cell receptor (beta chain) was sequenced within a study of blood T cell repertoires in COVID-19. About the study: Samples taken during acute and convalescent COVID-19 were collected in the United States, Italy and Spain.

In the authors' workflow: Estimation of nucleated cell counts was performed using reference gene primer amplification. The protocol was immunoSEQ multiplex PCR, while the TCRdb copy is restricted to in-frame clones and leaves out a portion. That table is the source of V, J and clone size, and D and trimming were worked out from the DNA. Of hundreds of thousands of clones in the sample, around 90% were seen once. V was cut by 4 bases and J by 5 bases, with 24 bases left in between. The CDR3 runs to 17 residues. The sample taken for sequencing was peripheral blood. This clonotype originated in an older man with acute or convalescent COVID-19. This chain joins TRBV23-1 and TRBJ2-7; TRBD1 is a possible D gene (6 bases). TRBV23-1 is filed as an ORF, its function uncertain. The CDR3 DNA reads as TGCGCCAGCAGTCTAATAGACCGGAGACAGGTAATCGACGAGCAGTACTTC. This encodes CASSLIDRRQVIDEQYF.